This T cell receptor beta chain was profiled in a study of blood T cell repertoires in COVID-19. Study-level information: The cDNA or gDNA used as material had been derived from T cells, B-cell-depleted T cells, or PBMCs.

Methods used by the authors: Scientists estimated how many nucleated cells there were by amplifying reference gene primers. Some clones are missing from TCRdb's copy, which holds only in-frame ones; the method was immunoSEQ multiplex PCR. For V, J and clone size, that table is used; D and trimming come from the DNA. This table holds about 150,000 clones, approximately 87% found once. The germline V gene has CDR1 MNHNS and CDR2 SASEGT. V lost 4 bases to trimming and J lost 5 bases; unmatched junction nucleotides: 8. This CDR3 has 17 residues. Sequencing was done on a sample of peripheral blood. The chain is built from TRBV6-1 and TRBJ2-1; 13 positions match TRBD2. This clonotype was obtained from an elderly man with acute or convalescent COVID-19. The CDR3 sequence is CASSGRTSGRTDNEQFF. The CDR3 nucleotides are TGTGCCAGCAGTGGTCGGACTAGCGGGAGAACGGACAATGAGCAGTTCTTC.